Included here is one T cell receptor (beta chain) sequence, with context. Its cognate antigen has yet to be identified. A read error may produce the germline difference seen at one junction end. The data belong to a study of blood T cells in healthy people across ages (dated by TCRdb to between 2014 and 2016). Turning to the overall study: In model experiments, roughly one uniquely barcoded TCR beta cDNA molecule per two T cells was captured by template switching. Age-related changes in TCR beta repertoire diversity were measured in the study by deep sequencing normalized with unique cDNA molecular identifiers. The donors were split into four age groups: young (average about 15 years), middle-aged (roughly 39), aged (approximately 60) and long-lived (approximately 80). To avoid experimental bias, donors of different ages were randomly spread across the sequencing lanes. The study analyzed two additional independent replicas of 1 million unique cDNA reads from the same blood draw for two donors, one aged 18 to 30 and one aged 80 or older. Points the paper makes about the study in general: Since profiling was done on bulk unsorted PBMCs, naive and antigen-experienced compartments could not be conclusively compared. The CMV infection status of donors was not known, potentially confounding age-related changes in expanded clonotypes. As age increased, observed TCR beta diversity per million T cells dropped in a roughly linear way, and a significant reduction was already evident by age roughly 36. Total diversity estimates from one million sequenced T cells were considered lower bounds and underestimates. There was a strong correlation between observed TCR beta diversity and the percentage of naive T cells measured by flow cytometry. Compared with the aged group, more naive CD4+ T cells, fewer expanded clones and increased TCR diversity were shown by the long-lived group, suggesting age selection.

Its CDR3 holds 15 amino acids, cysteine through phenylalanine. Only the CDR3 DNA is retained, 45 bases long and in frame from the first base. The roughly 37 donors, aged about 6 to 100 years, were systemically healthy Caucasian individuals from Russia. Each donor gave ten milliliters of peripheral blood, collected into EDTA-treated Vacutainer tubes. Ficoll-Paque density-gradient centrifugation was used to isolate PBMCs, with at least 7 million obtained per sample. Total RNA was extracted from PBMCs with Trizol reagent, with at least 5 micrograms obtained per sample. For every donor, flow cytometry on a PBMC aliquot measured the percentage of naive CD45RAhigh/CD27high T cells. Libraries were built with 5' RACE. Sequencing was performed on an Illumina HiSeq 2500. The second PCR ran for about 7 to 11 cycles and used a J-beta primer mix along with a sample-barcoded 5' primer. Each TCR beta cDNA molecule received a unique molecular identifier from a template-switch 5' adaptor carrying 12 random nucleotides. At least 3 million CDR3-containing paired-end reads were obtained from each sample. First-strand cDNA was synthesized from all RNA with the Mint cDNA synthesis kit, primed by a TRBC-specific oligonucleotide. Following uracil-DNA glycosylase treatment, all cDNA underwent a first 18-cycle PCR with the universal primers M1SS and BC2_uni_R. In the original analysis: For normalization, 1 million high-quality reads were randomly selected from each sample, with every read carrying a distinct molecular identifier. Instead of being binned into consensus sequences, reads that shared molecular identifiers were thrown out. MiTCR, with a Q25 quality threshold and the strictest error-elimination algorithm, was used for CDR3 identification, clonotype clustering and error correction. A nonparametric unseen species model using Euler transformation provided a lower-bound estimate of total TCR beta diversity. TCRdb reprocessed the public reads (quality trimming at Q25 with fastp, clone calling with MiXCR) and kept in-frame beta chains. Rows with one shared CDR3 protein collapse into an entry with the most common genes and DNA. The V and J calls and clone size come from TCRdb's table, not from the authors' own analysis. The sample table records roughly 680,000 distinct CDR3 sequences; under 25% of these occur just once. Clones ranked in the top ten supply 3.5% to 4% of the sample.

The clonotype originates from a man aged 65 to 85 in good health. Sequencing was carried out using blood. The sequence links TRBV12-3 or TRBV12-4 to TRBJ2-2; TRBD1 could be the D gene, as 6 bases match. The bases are TGTGCCTGCTCCCTAAAGACAGGAAACACCGGGGAGCTGCTTTTT. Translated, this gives CACSLKTGNTGELLF.